These 7 T cell receptor beta chains were sequenced from one sample in a study of T cell repertoires in cytomegalovirus infection. A single record per CDR3 protein comes from TCRdb applying MiXCR to the reads. This sample yields about 920,000 distinct CDR3 sequences, of which roughly 30% are seen a single time; under 15% belongs to the top ten. What these receptors recognize is not known. The sequenced sample was cultured CD8+ T cells from PBMCs, obtained from culture after CMV antigen stimulation. These receptors came from a human donor in good health (CMV status not recorded). Some clones in this sample may be carry-over from other donors' samples.

This clonotype was seen a handful of times. The chain uses TRBV19 and TRBJ1-5; D is perhaps TRBD1 (5 bases). This CDR3 has 14 residues. Trimming took 3 bases from V and 5 from J, leaving 11 bases between them. Germline CDR1 reads LNHDA; CDR2 reads SQIVND (reference sequence). The CDR3 here is CASSIDSDHQPQHF. The CDR3 nucleotides are TGTGCCAGTAGTATTGACAGCGACCATCAGCCCCAGCATTTT.

This chain links TRBV12-5 with TRBJ1-5; 7 positions match TRBD1. The CDR3 consists of 18 residues. Germline V CDR1 and CDR2: LGHNT, FRNRAP. V shed 5 bases and J 1 base; nucleotides not matched to a gene: 14. The CDR3 spells CASGLPTGVVGSNQPQHF. DNA of the CDR3: TGTGCTAGTGGTCTACCTACAGGGGTGGTAGGGAGCAATCAGCCCCAGCATTTT.

Concerning this clonotype: A read error is likely, as this CDR3 ends without the conserved phenylalanine or tryptophan. The gene calls are TRBV5-4 and TRBJ1-5; no definite D call. The germline V gene encodes CDR1 SGHNT and CDR2 YYREEE (reference sequence). The V end lost 4 bases, the J end lost 4 bases, and 9 bases lay between the germline ends. This CDR3 is 13 amino acids long. The CDR3 DNA follows: TGTGCCAGCAGCCTGATGGGGAATCAGCCCCAGCATTCT. Encoded protein: CASSLMGNQPQHS.

The chain combines TRBV9 with TRBJ2-1; 10 bases agree with TRBD2. The CDR3 is 17 amino acids. Germline trimming cut 4 bases from V and 5 bases from J; bases unmatched to any gene: 12. Germline loops: CDR1 SGDLS, CDR2 YYNGEE. The CDR3: CASSPWVAGGIHNEQFF. For the CDR3, the DNA is TGTGCCAGCAGCCCTTGGGTAGCGGGGGGTATCCACAATGAGCAGTTCTTC. The full variable domain, completed using reference TRBV9 and TRBJ2-1, is DSGVTQTPKHLITATGQRVTLRCSPRSGDLSVYWYQQSLDQGLQFLIQYYNGEERAKGNILERFSAQQFPDLHSELNLSSLELGDSALYFCASSPWVAGGIHNEQFFGPGTRLTVL.

The table lists this clonotype with a few counts. The rearrangement joins TRBV7-9 to TRBJ1-1, with D maybe TRBD1 (5 bases). Germline lookup yields CDR1 SEHNR and CDR2 FQNEAQ (reference sequence). V shed 3 bases and J shed 1 base, with 18 bases lying between them. This CDR3 has 17 amino acids. In DNA, the CDR3 is TGTGCCAGCAGCTTTTTCAAACAGGATTTACCGAACACTGAAGCTTTCTTT. It codes for CASSFFKQDLPNTEAFF.

This clonotype occurred many times. The chain links TRBV7-6 to TRBJ2-1; 13 positions match TRBD2. This CDR3 is 16 amino acids long. From germline, CDR1 is SGHVS and CDR2 FNYEAQ. J lost 6 bases, V lost 5 bases, and 7 bases had no gene match. CDR3 sequence reads: CASSPGLAGAFNEQFF. The CDR3 region has the DNA TGTGCCAGCAGCCCCGGACTAGCGGGGGCCTTCAATGAGCAGTTCTTC.

The rearrangement joins TRBV6-2 or TRBV6-3 to TRBJ2-3; D may correspond to TRBD1 or TRBD2 (5 bases each). The V end lost 3 bases, the J end lost 11 bases, and 21 bases lay between the germline ends. Germline V gene lookup returns CDR1 MNHEY and CDR2 SVGEGT. The CDR3 has 15 amino acids. For the CDR3, the DNA is TGTGCCAGCAGTTATTCTCCCCCCCGGGGCGGAGAGCAGTATTTT. Translating it yields CASSYSPPRGGEQYF.